This paragraph reports one TCR beta chain. Its target is unknown. It was by 5' RACE with UMI labels that the TRB cDNA libraries were prepared. From the 5' RACE reads, TCRdb lists one entry per CDR3 protein and no DNA. Recorded here are over 70,000 distinct CDR3 sequences; the top ten clones represent 0.75% to 0.95%. This sample is drawn from a study of CXCR3-negative and CXCR3-positive naive CD8 T cells. Cells that were CD45RO-CCR7+CD27+CD95- constituted naive CD8+ T cells. This CDR3 is built from 16 residues. Study-wide results and caveats: CXCR3-negative and CXCR3-positive naive cells shared comparable TRBV-TRBJ usage, but memory cells did not. Diversity in memory CD8+ cells fell much lower than the comparably high levels seen in both naive subsets. CXCR3-expressing naive cells carried TRB CDR3s more hydrophobic than those of CXCR3-negative naive cells. TRB CDR3 properties served as the basis for inferring TCR strength, and surface CD5 was comparable between naive subsets.

The sequencing input was naive CXCR3+ CD8+ T cells from blood. Subset meaning: CD45RO-CCR7+CD27+CD95- naive CD8+ T cells expressing CXCR3 (TNR3+). The receptor's source is a human donor in good health. Some clones in this sample may be carry-over from other donors' samples. J is TRBJ2-1 and V is TRBV12-3 or TRBV12-4; TCRdb indicates TRBD2, and absent DNA this call remains unverified. The CDR3 here is CASSFEEGGSYNEQFF.